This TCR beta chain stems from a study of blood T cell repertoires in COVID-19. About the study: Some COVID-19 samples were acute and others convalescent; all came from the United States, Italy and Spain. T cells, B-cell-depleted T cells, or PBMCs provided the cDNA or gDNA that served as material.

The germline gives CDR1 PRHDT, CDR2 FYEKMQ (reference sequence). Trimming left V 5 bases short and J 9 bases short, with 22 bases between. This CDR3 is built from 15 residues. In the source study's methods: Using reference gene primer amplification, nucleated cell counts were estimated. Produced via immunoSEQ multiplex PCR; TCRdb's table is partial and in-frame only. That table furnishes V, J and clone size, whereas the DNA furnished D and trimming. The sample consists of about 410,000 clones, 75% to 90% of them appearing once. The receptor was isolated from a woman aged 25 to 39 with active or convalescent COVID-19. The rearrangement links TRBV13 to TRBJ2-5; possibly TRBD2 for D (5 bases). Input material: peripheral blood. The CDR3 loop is CASSLGLSPGWAQYF. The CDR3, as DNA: TGTGCCAGCAGCCTTGGGTTGAGTCCGGGATGGGCCCAGTACTTC.